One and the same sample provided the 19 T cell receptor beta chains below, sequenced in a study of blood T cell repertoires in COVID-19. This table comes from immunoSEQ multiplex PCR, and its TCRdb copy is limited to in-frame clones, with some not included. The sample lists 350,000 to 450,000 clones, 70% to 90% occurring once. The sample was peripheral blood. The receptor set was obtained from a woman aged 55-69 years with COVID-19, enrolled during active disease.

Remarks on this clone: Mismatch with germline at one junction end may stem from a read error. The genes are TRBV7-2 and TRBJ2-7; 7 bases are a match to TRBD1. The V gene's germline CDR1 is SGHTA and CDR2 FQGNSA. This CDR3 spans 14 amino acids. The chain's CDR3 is CASRAGTVSSEQYF. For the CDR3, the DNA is TGTGCCAGCAGGGCCGGGACAGTATCCTCCGAGCAGTACTTC.

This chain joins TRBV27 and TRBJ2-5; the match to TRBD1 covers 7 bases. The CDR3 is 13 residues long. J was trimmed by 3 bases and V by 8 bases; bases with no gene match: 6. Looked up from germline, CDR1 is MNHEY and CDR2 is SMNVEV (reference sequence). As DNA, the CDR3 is TGTGCCAGCGGGAGACAGGGAGAAGAGACCCAGTACTTC. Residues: CASGRQGEETQYF.

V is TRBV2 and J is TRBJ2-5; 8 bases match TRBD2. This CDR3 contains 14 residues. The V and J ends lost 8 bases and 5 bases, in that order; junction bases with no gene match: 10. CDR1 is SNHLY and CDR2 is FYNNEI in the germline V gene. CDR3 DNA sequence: TGTGCCAGCCTAGCTGGCGGGGGGTGGGAGACCCAGTACTTC. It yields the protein CASLAGGGWETQYF.

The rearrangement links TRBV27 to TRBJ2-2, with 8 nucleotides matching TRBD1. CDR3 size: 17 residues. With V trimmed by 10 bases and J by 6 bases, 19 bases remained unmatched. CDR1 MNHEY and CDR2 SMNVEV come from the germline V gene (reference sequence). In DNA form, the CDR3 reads TGTGCCACAAGAAGGGGCAGGGGGCCCGGGATCGCCGGGGAGCTGTTTTTT. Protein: CATRRGRGPGIAGELFF.

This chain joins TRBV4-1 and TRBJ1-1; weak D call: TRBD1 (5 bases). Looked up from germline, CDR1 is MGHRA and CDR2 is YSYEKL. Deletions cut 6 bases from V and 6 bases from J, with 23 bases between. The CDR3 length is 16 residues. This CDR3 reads CASRPTIRQGGPEAFF. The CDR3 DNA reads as TGCGCCAGCAGACCCACGATCCGTCAGGGAGGGCCTGAAGCTTTCTTT.

The CDR3: CAWRRTGGEQYF. The CDR3 bases are TGTGCCTGGAGGAGGACAGGGGGTGAGCAGTACTTC. The chain recombines TRBV30 with TRBJ2-7; 10 nucleotides match TRBD1. Trimming at V came to 3 bases and at J to 7 bases, leaving 3 bases not matched to a gene. CDR3 length: 12 residues. CDR1 is GTSNPN, CDR2 SVGIG, per germline (reference sequence).

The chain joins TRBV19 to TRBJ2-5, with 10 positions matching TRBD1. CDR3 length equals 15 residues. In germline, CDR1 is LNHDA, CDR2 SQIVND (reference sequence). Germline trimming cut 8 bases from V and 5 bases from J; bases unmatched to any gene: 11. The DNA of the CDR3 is TGTGCCAGTGCTCCCGGGACAGGGGTCGTGGAGACCCAGTACTTC. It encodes CASAPGTGVVETQYF.

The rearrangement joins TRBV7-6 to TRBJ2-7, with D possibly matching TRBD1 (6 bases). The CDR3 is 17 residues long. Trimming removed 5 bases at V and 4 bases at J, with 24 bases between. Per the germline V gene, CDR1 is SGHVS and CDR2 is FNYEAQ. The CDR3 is CASSPLTGTVGEYEQYF. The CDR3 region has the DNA TGTGCCAGCAGCCCCCTTACAGGGACCGTGGGGGAATACGAGCAGTACTTC.

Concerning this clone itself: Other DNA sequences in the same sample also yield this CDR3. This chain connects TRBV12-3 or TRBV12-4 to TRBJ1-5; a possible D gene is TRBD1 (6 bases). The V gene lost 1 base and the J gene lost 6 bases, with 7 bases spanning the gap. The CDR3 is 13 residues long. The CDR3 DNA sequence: TGTGCCAGCAGTTTAGGAGGGGGTCAGCCCCAGCATTTT. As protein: CASSLGGGQPQHF.

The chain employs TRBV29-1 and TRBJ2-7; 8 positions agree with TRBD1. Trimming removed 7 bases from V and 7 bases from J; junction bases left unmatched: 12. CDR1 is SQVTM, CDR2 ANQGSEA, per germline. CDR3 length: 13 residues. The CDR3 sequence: CSGGQGAFGEQYF. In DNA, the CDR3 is TGCAGCGGCGGACAGGGCGCGTTTGGGGAGCAGTACTTC.

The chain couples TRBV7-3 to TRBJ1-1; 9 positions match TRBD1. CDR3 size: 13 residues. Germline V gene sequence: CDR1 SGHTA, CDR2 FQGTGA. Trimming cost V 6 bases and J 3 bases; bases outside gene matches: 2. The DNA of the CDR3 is TGTGCCAGCAGACAGGGGGCGGACACTGAAGCTTTCTTT. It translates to CASRQGADTEAFF.

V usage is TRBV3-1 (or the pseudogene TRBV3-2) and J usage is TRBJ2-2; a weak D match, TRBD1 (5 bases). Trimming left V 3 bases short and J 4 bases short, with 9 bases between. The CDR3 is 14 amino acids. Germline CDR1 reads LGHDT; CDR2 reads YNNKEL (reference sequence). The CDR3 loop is CASSQGRITGELFF. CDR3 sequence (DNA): TGTGCCAGCAGCCAGGGGCGCATCACCGGGGAGCTGTTTTTT.

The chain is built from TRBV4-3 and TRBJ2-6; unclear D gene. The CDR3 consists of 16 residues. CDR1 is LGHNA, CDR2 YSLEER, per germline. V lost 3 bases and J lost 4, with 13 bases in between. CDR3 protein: CASSQAWRSGANVLTF. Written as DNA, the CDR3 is TGCGCCAGCAGCCAGGCTTGGAGATCAGGGGCCAACGTCCTGACTTTC.

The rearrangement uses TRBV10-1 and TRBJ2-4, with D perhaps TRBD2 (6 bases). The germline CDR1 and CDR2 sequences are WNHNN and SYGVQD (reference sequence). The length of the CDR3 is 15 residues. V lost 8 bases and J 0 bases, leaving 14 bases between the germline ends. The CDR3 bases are TGCGCCAGCCGATACCGGGAGATAGCCAAAAACATTCAGTACTTC. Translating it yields CASRYREIAKNIQYF.

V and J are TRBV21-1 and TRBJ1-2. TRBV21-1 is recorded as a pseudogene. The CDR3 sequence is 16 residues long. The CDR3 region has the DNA TGTGCCAGCAGCAAAGGCCGGCTTCGACGGGATTATGGCTACACCTTC. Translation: CASSKGRLRRDYGYTF.

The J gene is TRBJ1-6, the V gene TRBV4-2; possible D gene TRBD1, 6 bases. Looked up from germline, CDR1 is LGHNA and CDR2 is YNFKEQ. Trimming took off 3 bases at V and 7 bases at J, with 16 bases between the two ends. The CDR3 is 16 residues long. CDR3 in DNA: TGTGCCAGCAGCCAGGGGGGGGGCCTGGAGAATTCACCCCTCCACTTT. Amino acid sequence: CASSQGGGLENSPLHF.

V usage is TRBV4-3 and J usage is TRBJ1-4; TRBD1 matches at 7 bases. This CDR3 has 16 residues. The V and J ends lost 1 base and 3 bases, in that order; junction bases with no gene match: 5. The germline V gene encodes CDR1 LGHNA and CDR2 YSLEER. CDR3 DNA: TGCGCCAGCAGCCAAGGAGTGGGGACAGCTAATGAAAAACTGTTTTTT. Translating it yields CASSQGVGTANEKLFF.

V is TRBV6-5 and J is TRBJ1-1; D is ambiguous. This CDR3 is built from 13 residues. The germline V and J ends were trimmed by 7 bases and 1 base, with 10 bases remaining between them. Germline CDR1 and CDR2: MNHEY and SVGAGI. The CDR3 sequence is CASIDAGNTEAFF. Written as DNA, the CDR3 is TGTGCCAGCATAGACGCAGGGAACACTGAAGCTTTCTTT.

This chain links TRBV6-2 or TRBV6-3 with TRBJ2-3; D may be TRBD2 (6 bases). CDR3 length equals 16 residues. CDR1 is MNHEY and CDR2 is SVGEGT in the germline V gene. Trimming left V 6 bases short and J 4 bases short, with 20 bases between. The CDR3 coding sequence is TGTGCCAGCAGCCCGGGACTCCACCCGAGGGCAGATACGCAGTATTTT. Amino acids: CASSPGLHPRADTQYF.